The T cell receptor (beta chain) under discussion was sequenced for a study of CD8 T cells in Susac syndrome. Sequencing of TCR beta was undertaken in CD8+ and CD4+ T cells derived from blood. Random hexamers were used to reverse transcribe the RNA input (about 0.45 to 1 ug). TCRdb independently ran MiXCR on the immunoSEQ multiplex PCR reads; one entry per CDR3 protein. The data contain under 250,000 distinct CDR3 sequences, around 93% of them singletons. This CDR3 comprises 14 residues. The germline V gene encodes CDR1 SNHLY and CDR2 FYNNEI. V was pared by 6 bases and J by 4 bases, with 8 bases of the junction left unmatched.

This TCR derives from a human donor with Susac syndrome. This chain connects TRBV2 to TRBJ1-1, with 7 nucleotides matching TRBD1. Source material: CD4+ T cells from PBMCs. In DNA form, the CDR3 reads TGTGCCAGCAGCTTCTCGACAGGGCCCACTGAAGCTTTCTTT. This gives the protein CASSFSTGPTEAFF. Variable domain in full (rest from reference TRBV2 and TRBJ1-1): EPEVTQTPSHQVTQMGQEVILRCVPISNHLYFYWYRQILGQKVEFLVSFYNNEISEKSEIFDDQFSVERPDGSNFTLKIRSTKLEDSAMYFCASSFSTGPTEAFFGQGTRLTVV.